This T cell receptor (beta chain) derives from a study of shared clonotypes between healthy human individuals. Running of the assay took place at deep level. Genomic DNA of every subset was divided equally among multiple immunoSEQ plates. Generated by immunoSEQ multiplex PCR, the TCRdb table keeps only in-frame clones and is missing some. Of millions of clones in the sample, more than 80% are singletons; the top ten hold about 0.41%. With 1 base clipped from V and 4 bases from J, the junction kept 21 bases outside the gene matches. CDR1 and CDR2 from the germline V gene are MDHEN and SYDVKM. CDR3 size: 22 residues. Study-level findings and limits: Some clonotypes were shared by all four sorted-subset donors, while others were not shared. The non-shared ones had lower generation probabilities than the shared ones.

Recent vaccinations or acute infections were absent in the healthy HIV-negative adult donors. For this clone: What it binds is unknown.

The clonotype was recovered from a man aged 18 to 29 in good health. Some clones in this sample may be carry-over from other donors' samples. Sequenced sample: naive CD4+ T cells from PBMCs. Subset: CD45RA+ positively selected. The gene calls are TRBV28 and TRBJ2-1, with TRBD2 identical over 11 bases. CDR3 residues: CASSLYFHTGTSGRLLYNEQFF. CDR3 DNA: TGTGCCAGCAGTTTATACTTCCACACCGGGACTAGCGGAAGACTGCTGTACAATGAGCAGTTCTTC.